A single sample is the source of the 10 T cell receptor beta chains below, sequenced in a study of blood T cell repertoires in COVID-19. Libraries were prepared by immunoSEQ multiplex PCR; TCRdb keeps only in-frame clonotypes and omits some of them. The table includes 300,000 to 350,000 clones, 80% to 90% detected once. Material for sequencing was peripheral blood. These receptors were obtained from a man aged 25 to 45 with COVID-19, enrolled during active disease.

The chain recombines TRBV11-3 with TRBJ2-3; TRBD2 matches at 8 bases. V dropped 5 bases and J dropped 5; count of bases not matched to a gene: 9. Germline-derived CDR1 and CDR2 are SGHNT and YENEEA. The CDR3 has 15 residues. Here the CDR3 DNA reads TGTGCCAGCAGCCCCCGGGAGGGGGTAGTAGATACGCAGTATTTT. Its protein product is CASSPREGVVDTQYF.

The rearrangement uses TRBV15 and TRBJ1-4; TRBD1 might be the D (6 bases). The CDR3 has 18 residues. Trimming shortened V by 4 bases and J by 5 bases, and 23 bases separated the two germline ends. Germline V gives CDR1 LNHNV, CDR2 YYDKDF (reference sequence). The CDR3 nucleotides are TGTGCCACCAGCACGGGTAGCGGGGGGGGCGGCTTGAATGAAAAACTGTTTTTT. The encoded protein is CATSTGSGGGGLNEKLFF.

This rearrangement joins TRBV27 to TRBJ1-2; 9 bases fit TRBD1. J was trimmed by 5 bases and V by 5 bases; bases with no gene match: 9. Germline CDR1 reads MNHEY; CDR2 reads SMNVEV (reference sequence). This CDR3 has 15 residues. The CDR3 DNA is TGTGCCAGCAGTCTTGGGACAGGGCTCCTTTATGGCTACACCTTC. Protein product: CASSLGTGLLYGYTF.

The V and J genes are TRBV19 and TRBJ2-7, with TRBD1 as a possible D gene (6 bases). The length of the CDR3 is 14 residues. CDR1 and CDR2 from the germline V gene are LNHDA and SQIVND (reference sequence). The V end lost 5 bases, the J end lost 0 bases, and 11 bases lay between the germline ends. The DNA of the CDR3 is TGTGCCAGTAGTCGTCAGGGGAACTCCTACGAGCAGTACTTC. Translation gives CASSRQGNSYEQYF.

The J gene is TRBJ2-1, the V gene TRBV2, with a tentative D call TRBD2 (5 bases). This CDR3 spans 18 amino acids. Germline V gene lookup returns CDR1 SNHLY and CDR2 FYNNEI. Trimming took off 7 bases at V and 0 bases at J, with 22 bases between the two ends. The CDR3 DNA sequence: TGTGCCAGCAACAAAGTCACTATAGCGCTGAGCTCCTACAATGAGCAGTTCTTC. Its translation is CASNKVTIALSSYNEQFF.

This chain joins TRBV6-5 and TRBJ1-6; D perhaps matches TRBD1 (5 bases). The germline CDR1 and CDR2 sequences are MNHEY and SVGAGI. CDR3 length equals 14 residues. Trimming removed 3 bases from V and 8 bases from J, with 11 bases in between. In DNA, the CDR3 is TGTGCCAGCAGTTATGTCAGGGAATATTCACCCCTCCACTTT. Its protein product is CASSYVREYSPLHF.

The chain links TRBV21-1 to TRBJ2-2; the D segment call TRBD2 is taken from the table without a DNA check. TRBV21-1 is a pseudogene. There are 15 residues in the CDR3. Here the CDR3 DNA reads TGTGCCAGCAGCCATAGCGGGAGGGCCTCCGGGGAGCTGTTTTTT. Its protein product is CASSHSGRASGELFF.

The chain joins TRBV9 to TRBJ2-1, with 7 positions matching TRBD2. The germline V gene encodes CDR1 SGDLS and CDR2 YYNGEE. J gave up 8 bases and V 0 bases, and 14 bases lay outside the gene matches. There are 17 residues in the CDR3. Here the CDR3 reads CASSVGAWGGGLYEQFF. The CDR3, as DNA: TGTGCCAGCAGCGTAGGTGCCTGGGGCGGGGGATTATATGAGCAGTTCTTC. Drawing the rest from reference TRBV9 and TRBJ2-1, the complete variable domain is DSGVTQTPKHLITATGQRVTLRCSPRSGDLSVYWYQQSLDQGLQFLIQYYNGEERAKGNILERFSAQQFPDLHSELNLSSLELGDSALYFCASSVGAWGGGLYEQFFGPGTRLTVL.

The CDR3: CASSPDYGYTF. The CDR3, as DNA: TGTGCCAGCAGCCCCGACTATGGCTACACCTTC. The chain carries TRBV7-2 and TRBJ1-2, with no clear D. V was trimmed by 5 bases and J by 3 bases, leaving 4 bases between them. Germline V gives CDR1 SGHTA, CDR2 FQGNSA. CDR3 length: 11 residues.

This clone was counted once. The CDR3 spells CASSEDRALAKNIQYF. DNA of the CDR3: TGCGCCAGCAGCGAGGACAGGGCGTTAGCCAAAAACATTCAGTACTTC. The rearrangement uses TRBV5-1 and TRBJ2-4, with 8 bases lining up with TRBD1. Per the germline V gene, CDR1 is SGHRS and CDR2 is YFSETQ. The CDR3 extends over 16 amino acids. J lost 0 bases, V lost 4 bases, and 6 bases had no gene match.